This T cell receptor (beta chain) was sequenced during a study of human T cells and chemical hapten exposure. Study-wide points: After DPC sensitization, TCRs above 1 in 1000 frequency showed no change.

This clonotype was recorded many times. Its target is not known. Original processing notes: Samples contained a median of 95,638 TCRs, with a range of about 23,224 to 700,000. TCRdb reprocessed the RACE reads with MiXCR, giving one entry per CDR3 protein. For this entry, the V and J calls and clone size follow TCRdb and not the study's own pipeline. The sample shows 70,000 to 85,000 distinct CDR3 sequences, 8.6% of them seen only once. Time point given: healthy volunteer bleed at 6 weeks. It was unfractionated whole blood from which total RNA was extracted. This sequence originates from a male donor in good health. Some clones in this sample may be carry-over from other donors' samples. The sequenced sample consisted of whole blood.

The CDR3 nucleotides read TGTGCCAGCAGCTACCCGGGGACAGGGGAGGGAGGCTACACCTTC. It encodes CASSYPGTGEGGYTF. The chain links TRBV7-9 to TRBJ1-2; 10 bases fit TRBD1. Germline CDR1 reads SEHNR; CDR2 reads FQNEAQ (reference sequence). This CDR3 spans 15 amino acids. J lost 8 bases, V lost 4 bases, and 10 bases had no gene match.